A single sample gave rise to the 10 T cell receptor beta chains below, sequenced in a study of long-term antiretroviral therapy in people with HIV. A v3.0 immunoSEQ assay was performed at survey level. TCRdb's copy holds only in-frame clones and misses some; the assay was immunoSEQ multiplex PCR. The sample records roughly 38,000 clones, 65% to 90% being singletons. Source: unsorted PBMCs, taken 0.3 years after starting antiretroviral therapy. The source is a man younger than 35 with HIV.

This sequence joins TRBV21-1 and TRBJ2-7. TRBV21-1 is an annotated pseudogene. The CDR3 spans 14 residues. CDR3 sequence (DNA): TGTGCCAGCAGCCTCCCTAGGTGGGCTCACGAGCAGTACTTC. Its translation: CASSLPRWAHEQYF.

The chain has TRBV5-1 and TRBJ2-3; 13 nucleotides agree with TRBD2. The CDR3 runs 16 residues. CDR1 and CDR2 from the germline V gene are SGHRS and YFSETQ. Germline trimming cut 4 bases from V and 5 bases from J; bases unmatched to any gene: 7. The CDR3 DNA follows: TGCGCCAGCAGCCCAGGACTAGCGGGGGCCGTAGATACGCAGTATTTT. Protein: CASSPGLAGAVDTQYF.

The chain combines TRBV7-9 with TRBJ2-3; a possible D gene is TRBD2 (5 bases). This CDR3 comprises 13 residues. CDR1 is SEHNR and CDR2 is FQNEAQ in the germline V gene (reference sequence). The V end lost 3 bases, the J end lost 2 bases, and 6 bases lay between the germline ends. The CDR3 nucleotides are TGTGCCAGCAGCTTGGGAGTCACAGATACGCAGTATTTT. Translating it yields CASSLGVTDTQYF.

The V gene is TRBV19, the J gene TRBJ1-1, with TRBD1 matching over 8 bases. Germline assignment: CDR1 LNHDA and CDR2 SQIVND (reference sequence). The CDR3 covers 17 residues. V trimming: 3 bases; J trimming: 1 base; junction bases outside the gene matches: 10. The CDR3 DNA sequence: TGTGCCAGTAGTATCCCCCCCAATGACAGGGGGAACACTGAAGCTTTCTTT. Translating gives CASSIPPNDRGNTEAFF. Full variable domain (outside the CDR3, taken from reference TRBV19 and TRBJ1-1): DGGITQSPKYLFRKEGQNVTLSCEQNLNHDAMYWYRQDPGQGLRLIYYSQIVNDFQKGDIAEGYSVSREKKESFPLTVTSAQKNPTAFYLCASSIPPNDRGNTEAFFGQGTRLTVV.

V is TRBV7-2 and J is TRBJ1-1, with 7 bases identical to TRBD1. The J segment lost 0 bases and the V segment lost 2 bases, leaving 0 bases of the junction unmatched. Germline values: CDR1 SGHTA, CDR2 FQGNSA. CDR3 length: 14 residues. In DNA, the CDR3 is TGTGCCAGCAGCTTAACAGGGGTGAACACTGAAGCTTTCTTT. Amino acid sequence: CASSLTGVNTEAFF.

The chain has TRBV18 and TRBJ2-1; D is unclear. This CDR3 is 13 amino acids long. The V and J ends lost 4 bases and 5 bases respectively, with 9 bases between them. The germline CDR1 and CDR2 sequences are KGHSH and LQKENI. In DNA form, the CDR3 reads TGTGCCAGCTCACAGACGGACGACAATGAGCAGTTCTTC. The encoded protein is CASSQTDDNEQFF. The full variable domain, in which reference TRBV18 and TRBJ2-1 provide the parts outside the CDR3, is NAGVMQNPRHLVRRRGQEARLRCSPMKGHSHVYWYRQLPEEGLKFMVYLQKENIIDESGMPKERFSAEFPKEGPSILRIQQVVRGDSAAYFCASSQTDDNEQFFGPGTRLTVL.

The chain employs TRBV30 and TRBJ2-1; D may be TRBD2 (6 bases). The CDR3 totals 13 residues. Germline-derived CDR1 and CDR2 are GTSNPN and SVGIG (reference sequence). With 7 bases removed from V and 0 bases from J, the gap between germline ends came to 10 bases. The CDR3 sequence: CASPGGSYNEQFF. The CDR3, as DNA: TGTGCCTCCCCCGGGGGCTCCTACAATGAGCAGTTCTTC.

V usage is TRBV12-5 and J usage is TRBJ2-7, with 10 positions matching TRBD1. Trimming at V came to 6 bases and at J to 2 bases, leaving 16 bases not matched to a gene. The CDR3 spans 18 residues. CDR1 is LGHNT and CDR2 is FRNRAP in the germline V gene. The CDR3 protein is CASGQRDRGKKRAYEQYF. CDR3 in DNA: TGTGCTAGTGGGCAACGGGACAGGGGTAAAAAAAGGGCCTACGAGCAGTACTTC.

The chain has TRBV6-5 and TRBJ2-5; D is possibly TRBD2 (6 bases). Germline V gene sequence: CDR1 MNHEY, CDR2 SVGAGI. The CDR3 has 13 residues. V lost 6 bases and J 7 bases, leaving 15 bases between the germline ends. CDR3 residues: CASRGRQGGTQYF. The CDR3 nucleotides read TGTGCCAGCAGGGGGCGGCAGGGAGGGACCCAGTACTTC.

The gene calls are TRBV5-1 and TRBJ2-1; 10 bases map to TRBD2. After removal of 6 bases from V and 5 bases from J, the junction contained 8 bases not matched to a gene. Germline assignment: CDR1 SGHRS and CDR2 YFSETQ. This CDR3 has 15 amino acids. CDR3 region: CASTSSLAGDNEQFF. Here the CDR3 DNA reads TGCGCCAGCACCTCAAGCCTAGCGGGGGACAATGAGCAGTTCTTC.